The present entry profiles one TCR beta chain with its context. Antigen unknown. Busulfan-fludarabine conditioning, marrow transplant, and cyclophosphamide on days +3 and +4 were administered. This sample is drawn from a study of T cells after posttransplantation cyclophosphamide. Study outcomes and limitations: TRB clonality was highly associated with recipient CMV seropositivity and reactivation. Later post-transplant blood repertoires were often dominated by donor CD8+ memory clones. TRB overlap between skin or GI tissue T cells and blood was limited.

Sequenced by immunoSEQ multiplex PCR; TCRdb stores in-frame clones only, minus some. Here the sample spans approximately 5,900 clones, 70% to 85% being singletons. The CDR3 loop spans 14 amino acids. CDR1 is LNHDA, CDR2 SQIVND, per germline (reference sequence). Trimming removed 6 bases from V and 0 bases from J; junction bases left unmatched: 5. This receptor was obtained from a male patient between 45 and 59 years old who received an allogeneic stem cell transplant from a related donor and was CMV-positive. Part of the T cell pool may stem from the graft donor. This chain connects TRBV19 to TRBJ2-7; 7 bases are a match to TRBD1. The sample was CD4+ T cells sorted from blood, taken roughly 340 days after allogeneic stem cell transplant with posttransplant cyclophosphamide. CDR3 in DNA: TGTGCCAGTAGCAGGGGGATTAACTCCTACGAGCAGTACTTC. As protein: CASSRGINSYEQYF.